These 16 T cell receptor beta chains share one sample of origin, sequenced in a study of beta chain features in type 1 diabetes. The entirety of the isolated RNA underwent reverse transcription, so expressed TCRB transcripts were sequenced. Data came from immunoSEQ multiplex PCR; TCRdb stores just in-frame clones and leaves some out. This table has under 450,000 clones, roughly 14% appearing once. Sequenced material: naive CD4+ T cells from blood. Every receptor here comes from a man aged 30 to 45 in good health.

The V and J genes are TRBV14 and TRBJ2-3; weak D call: TRBD2 (5 bases). Germline-derived CDR1 and CDR2 are SGHDN and FVKESK. This CDR3 has 11 residues. Trimming left V 4 bases short and J 7 bases short, with 6 bases between. The CDR3 sequence: CASSRGYTQYF. The DNA of the CDR3 is TGTGCCAGCAGCCGAGGGTATACGCAGTATTTT.

This chain uses TRBV10-3 with TRBJ1-1; D is undetermined. Between the trimmed V and J ends, which lost 6 bases and 1 base, there was a span of 9 bases. This CDR3 comprises 13 residues. Germline V CDR1 and CDR2: ENHRY, SYGVKD. The CDR3 sequence: CAIRPAANTEAFF. CDR3 DNA sequence: TGTGCCATCAGGCCCGCAGCGAACACTGAAGCTTTCTTT.

The chain carries TRBV4-2 and TRBJ2-2; 8 bases are shared with TRBD2. V shed 4 bases, J shed 6 bases, and the junction held 10 bases outside the gene matches. This CDR3 is 16 amino acids long. Germline CDR1 is LGHNA and CDR2 is YNFKEQ. The CDR3 reads CASSLTGTRVPGELFF. Here the CDR3 DNA reads TGTGCCAGCAGCCTAACCGGGACTAGAGTTCCCGGGGAGCTGTTTTTT.

Only one count was recorded for this clone. The gene calls are TRBV5-4 and TRBJ2-3, with D possibly being TRBD1 or TRBD2 (6 bases each). The CDR3 consists of 15 residues. Germline assignment: CDR1 SGHNT and CDR2 YYREEE (reference sequence). V lost 5 bases, J lost 0 bases, and 13 bases lay in between. The CDR3, as DNA: TGTGCCAGCAGGAAACCGGGGGCTAGCACAGATACGCAGTATTTT. It encodes CASRKPGASTDTQYF. The whole variable domain, remainder taken from reference TRBV5-4 and TRBJ2-3, is ETGVTQSPTHLIKTRGQQVTLRCSSQSGHNTVSWYQQALGQGPQFIFQYYREEENGRGNFPPRFSGLQFPNYSSELNVNALELDDSALYLCASRKPGASTDTQYFGPGTRLTVL.

This rearrangement joins TRBV7-2 to TRBJ2-4; possibly TRBD2 for D (5 bases). Germline V gene lookup returns CDR1 SGHTA and CDR2 FQGNSA. The CDR3 contains 13 residues. With 0 bases removed from V and 8 bases from J, the gap between germline ends came to 8 bases. The CDR3 here is CASSLAGLHIQYF. CDR3 coding DNA: TGTGCCAGCAGCTTAGCCGGACTCCACATTCAGTACTTC.

The V and J genes are TRBV11-2 and TRBJ2-5; D not certain. Germline V lookup: CDR1 SGHAT, CDR2 FQNNGV. CDR3 length: 17 residues. V dropped 5 bases and J dropped 6 bases, with 25 bases sitting between them. The CDR3 reads CASSRIGKTARSKTQYF. CDR3 coding DNA: TGTGCCAGCAGCCGAATCGGAAAGACGGCCCGTTCGAAGACCCAGTACTTC.

The J gene is TRBJ1-1, the V gene TRBV29-1, with TRBD1 identical over 10 bases. Trimming at V came to 4 bases and at J to 5 bases, leaving 16 bases not matched to a gene. The germline V gene has CDR1 SQVTM and CDR2 ANQGSEA. The CDR3 is 17 amino acids. The CDR3 nucleotides read TGCAGCGTTGGGGGACACCGACAGGGGGCCGGGACGACTGAAGCTTTCTTT. It translates to CSVGGHRQGAGTTEAFF.

V usage is TRBV2 and J usage is TRBJ2-3, with 12 bases lining up with TRBD2. V trimming: 10 bases; J trimming: 4 bases; junction bases outside the gene matches: 6. CDR3 length: 14 amino acids. Per the germline V gene, CDR1 is SNHLY and CDR2 is FYNNEI. The CDR3, as DNA: TGTGCCACTACGACTAGCGGGAGCCCAGATACGCAGTATTTT. Its protein is CATTTSGSPDTQYF.

The chain carries TRBV4-1 and TRBJ1-3, with D unclear. This CDR3 contains 13 residues. Germline-derived CDR1 and CDR2 are MGHRA and YSYEKL. Trimming took off 1 base at V and 6 bases at J, with 7 bases between the two ends. The CDR3 bases are TGCGCCAGCAGCCAAGGAAGGGTAAACACCATATATTTT. This codes for CASSQGRVNTIYF.

This clone came up once. This chain connects TRBV7-6 to TRBJ2-5, with TRBD2 matching 10 bases. The CDR3 contains 15 residues. V dropped 1 base and J dropped 5; count of bases not matched to a gene: 4. Germline lookup yields CDR1 SGHVS and CDR2 FNYEAQ. CDR3 nucleotides: TGTGCCAGCAGCTTAGGTACTAGCGGGGCGGAGACCCAGTACTTC. This sequence encodes CASSLGTSGAETQYF.

The rearrangement links TRBV5-4 to TRBJ2-7, with 16 bases lining up with TRBD2. This CDR3 is built from 16 residues. V gave up 4 bases and J gave up 4 bases; unmatched junction bases: 5. Germline V gene sequence: CDR1 SGHNT, CDR2 YYREEE (reference sequence). CDR3 region: CASSPGTSGRAYEQYV. The DNA of the CDR3 is TGTGCCAGCAGCCCAGGGACTAGCGGGAGGGCGTACGAGCAGTACGTC.

The chain joins TRBV7-9 to TRBJ2-1, with 7 positions matching TRBD1. Trimming at V came to 3 bases and at J to 3 bases, leaving 5 bases not matched to a gene. Per germline, CDR1 SEHNR and CDR2 FQNEAQ (reference sequence). This CDR3 region has 15 residues. CDR3 nucleotides: TGTGCCAGCAGCTTTCGACAGGGAATCTACAATGAGCAGTTCTTC. It translates to CASSFRQGIYNEQFF.

This clone was seen only a few times. V gene TRBV7-3 combines with J gene TRBJ2-6; D remains ambiguous. The CDR3 runs 13 residues. Trimming pared 2 bases from V and 6 bases from J, leaving 5 bases between. The V gene's germline CDR1 is SGHTA and CDR2 FQGTGA. CDR3 residues: CASSLSEANVLTF. DNA of the CDR3: TGTGCCAGCAGCTTATCGGAGGCCAACGTCCTGACTTTC.

V gene TRBV29-1 combines with J gene TRBJ2-1, with 8 bases lining up with TRBD2. The length of the CDR3 is 16 residues. Trimming removed 7 bases from V and 6 bases from J; junction bases left unmatched: 17. Germline CDR1 reads SQVTM; CDR2 reads ANQGSEA. CDR3 DNA sequence: TGCAGCGCCGGCGGGTCGCGGAGCGGGAGCGCCAATGAGCAGTTCTTC. It encodes CSAGGSRSGSANEQFF.

V is TRBV30 and J is TRBJ1-1; D might be TRBD1 (5 bases). Trimming shortened V by 2 bases and J by 4 bases, and 11 bases separated the two germline ends. The CDR3 length is 13 residues. CDR1 GTSNPN and CDR2 SVGIG come from the germline V gene (reference sequence). The CDR3 loop reads CAWSHQGSTEAFF. The CDR3 DNA sequence: TGTGCCTGGAGTCATCAGGGAAGCACTGAAGCTTTCTTT.

The chain carries TRBV4-1 and TRBJ2-5; D possibly corresponds to TRBD2 (7 bases). The ends were cut back, 4 bases at V and 2 bases at J, with 17 bases in the middle. The V gene's germline CDR1 is MGHRA and CDR2 YSYEKL. The CDR3 covers 16 residues. CDR3 loop: CASSPPEGGVQETQYF. The CDR3 DNA reads TGCGCCAGCAGCCCCCCAGAGGGGGGGGTTCAAGAGACCCAGTACTTC.